The rows below give T cell receptor beta chains drawn from one sample of a study of yellow fever vaccine responses in identical twins. Each CDR3 protein gets one entry after TCRdb re-called the RT-PCR reads with MiXCR. This sample yields approximately 33,000 distinct CDR3 sequences, of which almost 60% are seen a single time; about 4.5% belongs to the top ten. This material consisted of T cells from blood (PBMCs), unsorted or a sorted subset (not recorded which), taken before or after yellow fever vaccination (not recorded which). The origin of the receptors is a woman aged 18-29 years who received the yellow fever vaccine. The CDR3 runs from the conserved cysteine through the conserved F or W. The D gene is left open where the match is weak. Not every row has a clone size; where given, it reads once, few, many or a size class.

>TRBD1|.|TRBV7-3|TRBJ2-7
TGTGCCAGCAGCTCCCGGGACAGGGTTCCCGAGCAGTACTTC
CASSSRDRVPEQYF
>.|.|TRBV6-1|TRBJ2-2
TGTGCCAGCAGTGAGGAGGGTCGGACCGGGGAGCTGTTTTTT
CASSEEGRTGELFF
>TRBD1|.|TRBV4-1|TRBJ1-6
TGCGCCAGCAGCCAGGACAGGCTTATTTCCTATAATTCACCCCTCCACTTT
CASSQDRLISYNSPLHF
>TRBD2|.|TRBV12-3/TRBV12-4|TRBJ2-1
TGTGCCAGCACCCAAGCGGGGTCCTACAATGAGCAGTTCTTC
CASTQAGSYNEQFF
>.|.|TRBV7-6|TRBJ2-1
TGTGCCAGCAGCATACTAGAGTCTCCCACACACACACACAATGAGCAGTTCTTC
CASSILESPTHTHNEQFF
>.|few|TRBV20-1|TRBJ2-3
TGCAGTGCTAGAGGGACTTACCCATCCACAGATACGCAGTATTTT
CSARGTYPSTDTQYF
>.|.|TRBV25-1|TRBJ1-2
TGTGCCAGCAGTGTCGGCTATGGCTACACCTTC
CASSVGYGYTF
>.|.|TRBV7-7|TRBJ2-5
TGTGCCAGCACCCCCCTGCACGCACAGTTACAAGAGACCCAGTACTTC
CASTPLHAQLQETQYF
>.|.|TRBV27|TRBJ2-7
TGTGCCAGCAGGGGGGTAGTCGGTGGACCCGAGCAGTACTTC
CASRGVVGGPEQYF
>TRBD1|.|TRBV11-1|TRBJ2-1
TGTGCCAGCAGCTTAGGGACAGGAGGCTTGGATGAGCAGTTCTTC
CASSLGTGGLDEQFF
>TRBD1|.|TRBV3-1|TRBJ1-3
TGTGCCAGCAGCCTTACAGGGGGCATTGGAAACACCATATATTTT
CASSLTGGIGNTIYF
>.|.|TRBV24-1|TRBJ2-7
TGTGCCACCAGTGCCTCAGGGGGAGGAATGTGGGAGCAGTACTTC
CATSASGGGMWEQYF
>.|.|TRBV10-3|TRBJ1-2
TGTGCCATCAGTGAGGGCATGATTAACTATGGCTACACCTTC
CAISEGMINYGYTF
>.|.|TRBV7-9|TRBJ1-2
TGTGCCAGCAGCTTAGCCGCACCGCGTACTAACTATGGCTACACCTTC
CASSLAAPRTNYGYTF
>TRBD1|.|TRBV6-5|TRBJ1-1
TGTGCCAGCAGTTACTCACCGACAGGGTCCACTGAAGCTTTCTTT
CASSYSPTGSTEAFF
>.|few|TRBV11-3|TRBJ2-7
TGTGCCAGCAGCTTAGTAACTGGTGTCTACGAGCAGTACTTC
CASSLVTGVYEQYF